The next 32 T cell receptor beta chains were all read from a single sample in a study of T cells after yellow fever vaccination. TCRdb reprocessed the 5' RACE reads via MiXCR and lists one record per CDR3 protein. The table includes 170,000 or so distinct CDR3 sequences, roughly 6.2% detected once. The starting material was CD4+ T cells sorted from PBMCs, obtained on the day of the first yellow fever vaccination. Receptors originate from a man between 18 and 29 years old who received the YFV17D yellow fever vaccine.

V gene TRBV29-1 combines with J gene TRBJ2-1, with TRBD1 matching 7 bases. The CDR3 covers 10 residues. V shed 6 bases, J shed 7 bases, and the junction held 0 bases outside the gene matches. CDR1 SQVTM and CDR2 ANQGSEA come from the germline V gene. The CDR3: CSVDRNEQFF. CDR3 DNA sequence: TGCAGCGTGGACAGGAATGAGCAGTTCTTC.

This clonotype was seen at least ten times. The rearrangement uses TRBV5-1 and TRBJ2-7; D uncertain. Between the trimmed V and J ends, which lost 1 base and 6 bases, there was a span of 17 bases. Germline V gives CDR1 SGHRS, CDR2 YFSETQ. CDR3 size: 15 residues. Written as DNA, the CDR3 is TGCGCCAGCAGCTTGAGGCAGGAAGGTAGTAGCGAGCAGTACTTC. Translating it yields CASSLRQEGSSEQYF.

This clonotype was recorded at least ten times. The chain combines TRBV2 with TRBJ2-1, with D maybe TRBD1 (6 bases). Germline CDR1 and CDR2: SNHLY and FYNNEI. There are 13 residues in the CDR3. The V gene lost 7 bases and the J gene lost 7 bases, with 14 bases spanning the gap. The DNA of the CDR3 is TGTGCCAGCACATCCAACAGGGAAAATGAGCAGTTCTTC. Translating gives CASTSNRENEQFF.

The rearrangement joins TRBV5-6 to TRBJ1-2; no reliable D call. Germline CDR1 reads SGHDT; CDR2 reads YYEEEE. V shed 3 bases and J shed 8 bases, with 11 bases lying between them. CDR3 length equals 12 residues. CDR3 sequence reads: CASSSEEVGYTF. The CDR3 bases are TGTGCCAGCAGCTCTGAAGAGGTGGGCTACACCTTC.

This clonotype was recorded many times. The chain uses TRBV4-3 and TRBJ1-3, with D uncertain. The CDR3 consists of 17 residues. CDR1 is LGHNA and CDR2 is YSLEER in the germline V gene. The V end was cut by 1 base, the J end by 5 bases, with 18 bases between. The CDR3 DNA follows: TGCGCCAGCAGCCAAGCTTCATCCCCAGTTCCCCGAAACACCATATATTTT. Encoded protein: CASSQASSPVPRNTIYF.

The J gene is TRBJ2-7, the V gene TRBV6-1, with 7 bases identical to TRBD1. Germline trimming cut 5 bases from V and 2 bases from J; bases unmatched to any gene: 9. This CDR3 has 15 amino acids. CDR1 MNHNS and CDR2 SASEGT come from the germline V gene. The CDR3 loop reads CASSRGQDGTYEQYF. DNA of the CDR3: TGTGCCAGCAGTCGAGGACAGGACGGGACCTACGAGCAGTACTTC.

The sample holds a few counts of this clonotype. The chain is built from TRBV6-5 and TRBJ2-3; D is tentatively TRBD1 or TRBD2 (6 bases each). Germline CDR1 reads MNHEY; CDR2 reads SVGAGI. V was cut by 6 bases and J by 6 bases, with 19 bases left in between. The CDR3 extends over 15 amino acids. The CDR3 region has the DNA TGTGCCAGCAGCCCCCCGGGGGCCCTCGGGGATACGCAGTATTTT. Translated: CASSPPGALGDTQYF.

This clonotype occurred many times. The chain recombines TRBV7-2 with TRBJ2-1, with no clear D. Germline values: CDR1 SGHTA, CDR2 FQGNSA. V was trimmed by 2 bases and J by 7 bases, leaving 15 bases between them. The length of the CDR3 is 15 residues. Here the CDR3 DNA reads TGTGCCAGCAGCTTATTCCTCCCGTACAGAAATGAGCAGTTCTTC. Translated: CASSLFLPYRNEQFF.

To note about this clonotype: A read error is possible here, since a much larger clone lies one base away. The J gene is TRBJ2-6, the V gene TRBV20-1; maybe TRBD1 (6 bases). CDR3 length: 15 amino acids. CDR1 DFQATT and CDR2 SNEGSKA come from the germline V gene (reference sequence). The CDR3 region has the DNA TGCAGTGCTAGCTCCCTGGGGGCTGGGGCCAGCGTCCTGACTTTC. As protein: CSASSLGAGASVLTF.

The table lists this clonotype with many counts. The V and J genes are TRBV20-1 and TRBJ2-4; maybe TRBD2 (7 bases). Germline V gene sequence: CDR1 DFQATT, CDR2 SNEGSKA (reference sequence). CDR3 length: 13 amino acids. Trimming stripped 1 base from V and 6 bases from J, with 10 bases between. The CDR3 spells CSARVGGANIQYF. The CDR3 DNA reads as TGCAGTGCTAGAGTGGGGGGGGCAAACATTCAGTACTTC.

This clonotype was counted ten times or more. The V and J genes are TRBV7-3 and TRBJ2-7; no definite D call. Germline V gene data show CDR1 as SGHTA and CDR2 as FQGTGA. Between the trimmed V and J ends, which lost 0 bases and 6 bases, there was a span of 9 bases. The CDR3 covers 13 residues. CDR3 sequence: CASSLTARSEQYF. As DNA, the CDR3 is TGTGCCAGCAGCTTAACAGCGCGTAGCGAGCAGTACTTC.

This clonotype appeared a few times. The chain joins TRBV15 to TRBJ1-2; possibly TRBD1 for D (5 bases). Deletions cut 4 bases from V and 2 bases from J, with 17 bases between. This CDR3 is 16 amino acids long. Germline lookup yields CDR1 LNHNV and CDR2 YYDKDF (reference sequence). As DNA, the CDR3 is TGTGCCACCAGCAACGGAAGGGGCCCACCAAACTATGGCTACACCTTC. This translates into CATSNGRGPPNYGYTF.

This clonotype was detected ten times or more. J is TRBJ2-1 and V is TRBV9; tentatively, D is TRBD1 or TRBD2 (5 bases each). Trimming removed 0 bases at V and 5 bases at J, with 12 bases between. The CDR3 has 15 amino acids. The V gene's germline CDR1 is SGDLS and CDR2 YYNGEE. For the CDR3, the DNA is TGTGCCAGCAGCGTAGCCGGGACCGGGGACAATGAGCAGTTCTTC. Translated, it gives CASSVAGTGDNEQFF.

This clonotype has ten or more counts. Compared with germline, one end of the junction differs, possibly owing to a read error. The chain uses TRBV7-7 and TRBJ2-5; tentative D call: TRBD2 (5 bases). The CDR3 extends over 13 amino acids. The germline V gene has CDR1 SSHAT and CDR2 FNYEAQ (reference sequence). The CDR3 sequence: CASSGGPWETQYF. CDR3 in DNA: TGTGCTAGCAGCGGTGGACCTTGGGAGACCCAGTACTTC.

Many counts were recorded for this clonotype. This chain links TRBV4-3 with TRBJ2-3; 7 positions agree with TRBD2. The V and J ends lost 7 bases and 5 bases, in that order; junction bases with no gene match: 12. This CDR3 has 15 residues. The germline gives CDR1 LGHNA, CDR2 YSLEER. CDR3 sequence (DNA): TGCGCCAGCACGAGGGTGGCGGGGGTTAGAGATACGCAGTATTTT. Translation gives CASTRVAGVRDTQYF.

This clonotype was seen many times. The rearrangement joins TRBV12-3 or TRBV12-4 to TRBJ2-7, with 8 nucleotides matching TRBD2. This CDR3 is built from 13 residues. The J segment lost 7 bases and the V segment lost 3 bases, leaving 5 bases of the junction unmatched. CDR3 nucleotides: TGTGCCAGCAGTTTCGGGGGGGCTCGAGAGCAGTACGTC. Protein: CASSFGGAREQYV.

Only a few counts were recorded for this clonotype. The CDR3 nucleotides are TGTGCCAGCAGCCTTACGGGGGCCAACGTCCTGACTTTC. This encodes CASSLTGANVLTF. The chain is built from TRBV7-8 and TRBJ2-6; no firm D call. V lost 5 bases and J lost 4, with 6 bases in between. The CDR3 extends over 13 amino acids. The germline gives CDR1 SGHVS, CDR2 FQNEAQ.

This clonotype was seen many times. CDR3 DNA: TGTGCCAGCAGCTCCCAGAGGGTTCCCATATATTTT. This translates into CASSSQRVPIYF. The chain couples TRBV7-6 to TRBJ1-3; D call uncertain. V was trimmed by 4 bases and J by 11 bases, leaving 12 bases between them. The CDR3 is 12 amino acids. Germline assignment: CDR1 SGHVS and CDR2 FNYEAQ.

About this clonotype itself: A much more abundant neighbour one base away suggests this may be a read error. The rearrangement uses TRBV7-2 and TRBJ2-2, with D possibly being TRBD2 (5 bases). Per the germline V gene, CDR1 is SGHTA and CDR2 is FQGNSA. CDR3 size: 17 residues. Written as DNA, the CDR3 is TGTGTCAGCAGCTTAGTAGTTCTCCGGGGGAACACCGGGGAGCTGTTTTTT. This codes for CVSSLVVLRGNTGELFF.

The rearrangement joins TRBV6-6 to TRBJ2-7, with D perhaps given as TRBD1 or TRBD2 (5 bases each). The V gene lost 8 bases and the J gene lost 3 bases, with 11 bases spanning the gap. Per the germline V gene, CDR1 is MNHNY and CDR2 is SVGAGI (reference sequence). CDR3 size: 12 residues. CDR3 sequence: CASEGPYYEQYV. The CDR3 DNA sequence: TGTGCCAGCGAGGGGCCGTACTACGAGCAGTACGTC.

There are a few counts of this clonotype. The V call is TRBV5-1, the J call TRBJ2-2; D might be TRBD1 (6 bases). The CDR3 has 14 amino acids. V was shortened by 4 bases and J by 4 bases, with 11 bases between the two germline ends. Germline V gives CDR1 SGHRS, CDR2 YFSETQ. CDR3 sequence: CASSPGQSTGELFF. The DNA of the CDR3 is TGCGCCAGCAGCCCCGGACAGTCCACCGGGGAGCTGTTTTTT.

In its sample, this clonotype was seen a few times. The chain combines TRBV10-3 with TRBJ2-3; D unresolved. Germline CDR1 ENHRY, CDR2 SYGVKD. Trimming pared 3 bases from V and 0 bases from J, leaving 13 bases between. The CDR3 loop spans 16 amino acids. The CDR3 here is CAISDPDGDSTDTQYF. For the CDR3, the DNA is TGTGCCATCAGTGACCCGGACGGCGACAGCACAGATACGCAGTATTTT.

This clonotype was detected only a few times. The CDR3 nucleotides are TGTGCCTGGAGTGTAATGGGCTGGGGCACAGATACGCAGTATTTT. It specifies CAWSVMGWGTDTQYF. The rearrangement uses TRBV30 and TRBJ2-3; no firm D call. CDR1 is GTSNPN and CDR2 is SVGIG in the germline V gene (reference sequence). V gave up 0 bases and J gave up 1 base, with 11 bases separating them. CDR3 length: 15 residues.

This clonotype showed up many times. The chain employs TRBV5-1 and TRBJ2-5; no clear D gene. This CDR3 has 15 residues. Germline loops: CDR1 SGHRS, CDR2 YFSETQ. V was pared by 4 bases and J by 5 bases, with 18 bases between. The CDR3 bases are TGCGCCAGCAGCCTTATGGCCCCTGAGTTGGAGACCCAGTACTTC. Translating it yields CASSLMAPELETQYF.

This clonotype showed up many times. The V gene is TRBV4-1, the J gene TRBJ1-5; possibly TRBD1 for D (6 bases). Germline V gene data show CDR1 as MGHRA and CDR2 as YSYEKL. CDR3 length: 18 amino acids. V was trimmed by 1 base and J by 5 bases, leaving 21 bases between them. DNA for the CDR3: TGCGCCAGCAGCCAAGGCAGGGCCAGGGGCAGAAGTGATCAGCCCCAGCATTTT. The encoded protein is CASSQGRARGRSDQPQHF.

Ten or more counts support this clonotype. The gene calls are TRBV5-6 and TRBJ2-7; 7 positions match TRBD1. Per the germline V gene, CDR1 is SGHDT and CDR2 is YYEEEE. The J segment lost 3 bases and the V segment lost 4 bases, leaving 4 bases of the junction unmatched. The CDR3 length is 13 residues. CDR3 residues: CASSPQGVYEQYF. In DNA, the CDR3 is TGTGCCAGCAGCCCTCAGGGGGTCTACGAGCAGTACTTC.

This clonotype was found many times. The chain combines TRBV6-5 with TRBJ2-1; 10 bases line up with TRBD1. The J segment lost 7 bases and the V segment lost 7 bases, leaving 7 bases of the junction unmatched. The CDR3 contains 14 residues. Germline CDR1 MNHEY, CDR2 SVGAGI. CDR3 residues: CASTAGQGWNEQFF. The CDR3 nucleotides are TGTGCCAGCACGGCGGGACAGGGGTGGAATGAGCAGTTCTTC.

V gene TRBV5-1 combines with J gene TRBJ2-1, with TRBD2 matching over 7 bases. CDR3 length equals 15 residues. Germline V CDR1 and CDR2: SGHRS, YFSETQ. The V gene end was trimmed by 3 bases and the J gene end by 4 bases; junction bases not matched to a gene: 7. Here the CDR3 DNA reads TGCGCCAGCAGCTCCACAGCGGGGACGTACAATGAGCAGTTCTTC. Its protein product is CASSSTAGTYNEQFF.

This clonotype was seen ten or more times. In nucleotides, the CDR3 is TGTGCCAGCAGTTTAGGAAGCGGTGCTAGCACAGATACGCAGTATTTT. Protein product: CASSLGSGASTDTQYF. The V call is TRBV27, the J call TRBJ2-3, with TRBD2 as a possible D gene (5 bases). The CDR3 runs 16 residues. From germline, CDR1 is MNHEY and CDR2 SMNVEV (reference sequence). V was trimmed by 2 bases and J by 0 bases, leaving 12 bases between them.

This clonotype was counted many times. The rearrangement links TRBV4-1 to TRBJ2-3; no definite D call. Germline CDR1 MGHRA, CDR2 YSYEKL. CDR3 length: 15 amino acids. Deletions cut 0 bases from V and 2 bases from J, with 9 bases between. This chain's CDR3 is CASSQDGTATDTQYF. CDR3 bases: TGCGCCAGCAGCCAAGATGGCACCGCCACAGATACGCAGTATTTT.

The rearrangement links TRBV7-8 to TRBJ1-1; possibly TRBD1 for D (6 bases). The CDR3 has 14 residues. CDR1 and CDR2 from the germline V gene are SGHVS and FQNEAQ. Trimming removed 8 bases at V and 5 bases at J, with 18 bases between. CDR3 nucleotide sequence: TGTGCCAGCTGTCTTAACAGGGCTGGGACTGAAGCTTTCTTT. This gives the protein CASCLNRAGTEAFF.

This clonotype was seen more than once but under ten times. The V and J genes are TRBV6-5 and TRBJ1-2, with D unresolved. Trimming pared 6 bases from V and 5 bases from J, leaving 13 bases between. This CDR3 region has 13 residues. CDR1 and CDR2 from the germline V gene are MNHEY and SVGAGI. The CDR3 loop is CASRSQALYGYTF. The CDR3 DNA reads as TGTGCCAGCAGGTCCCAGGCCTTGTATGGCTACACCTTC.